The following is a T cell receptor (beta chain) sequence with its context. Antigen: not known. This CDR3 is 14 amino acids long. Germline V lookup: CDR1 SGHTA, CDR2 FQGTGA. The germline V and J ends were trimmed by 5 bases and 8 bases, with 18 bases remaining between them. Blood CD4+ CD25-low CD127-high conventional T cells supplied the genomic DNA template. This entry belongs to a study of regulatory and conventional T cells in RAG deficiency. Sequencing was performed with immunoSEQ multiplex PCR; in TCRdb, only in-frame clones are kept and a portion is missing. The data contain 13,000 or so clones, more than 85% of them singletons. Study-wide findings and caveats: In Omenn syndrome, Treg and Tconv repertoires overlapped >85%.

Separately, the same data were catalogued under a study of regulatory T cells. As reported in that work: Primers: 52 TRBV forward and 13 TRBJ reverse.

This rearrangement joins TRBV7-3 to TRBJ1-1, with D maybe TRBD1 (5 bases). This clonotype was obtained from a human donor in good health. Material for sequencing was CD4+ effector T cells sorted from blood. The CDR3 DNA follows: TGTGCCAGCAGCCTCGCAGGGCCGACGGACGAAGCTTTCTTT. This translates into CASSLAGPTDEAFF.